The subject of this entry is one T cell receptor (beta chain). These data originate in a study of PD-L1 blockade in urothelial cancer. The time point is: pretreatment peripheral blood. Per the germline V gene, CDR1 is SGHRS and CDR2 is YFSETQ. The CDR3 length is 14 residues. V gave up 9 bases and J gave up 3 bases, with 15 bases separating them. Sequencing was performed with immunoSEQ multiplex PCR; in TCRdb, only in-frame clones are kept and a portion is missing. The table has around 100,000 clones, around 90% seen once. The receptor comes from a man aged 60 to 69 with urothelial cancer. The specimen comprised PBMCs, sampled around atezolizumab (anti-PD-L1) treatment. This chain joins TRBV5-1 and TRBJ2-2; D might be TRBD2 (7 bases). The DNA for the CDR3 is TGCGCCACCCAAGGGGGGGGCGACACCGGGGAGCTGTTTTTT. Translated: CATQGGGDTGELFF. Full variable domain (remainder filled in from reference TRBV5-1 and TRBJ2-2): KAGVTQTPRYLIKTRGQQVTLSCSPISGHRSVSWYQQTPGQGLQFLFEYFSETQRNKGNFPGRFSGRQFSNSRSEMNVSTLELGDSALYLCATQGGGDTGELFFGEGSRLTVL.